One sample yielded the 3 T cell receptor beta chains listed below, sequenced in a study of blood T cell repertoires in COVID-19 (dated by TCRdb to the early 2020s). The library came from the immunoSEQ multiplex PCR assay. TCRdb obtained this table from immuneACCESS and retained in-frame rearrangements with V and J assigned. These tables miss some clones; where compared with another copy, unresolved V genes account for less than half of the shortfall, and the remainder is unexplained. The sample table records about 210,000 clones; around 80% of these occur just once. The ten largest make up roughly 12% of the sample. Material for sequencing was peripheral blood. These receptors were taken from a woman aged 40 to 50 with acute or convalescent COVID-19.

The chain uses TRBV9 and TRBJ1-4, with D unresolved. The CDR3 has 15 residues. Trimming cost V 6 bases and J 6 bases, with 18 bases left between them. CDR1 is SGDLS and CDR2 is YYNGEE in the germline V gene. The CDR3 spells CASNRRGLGDEKLFF. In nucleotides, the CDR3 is TGTGCCAGCAACCGTCGTGGCCTGGGAGATGAAAAACTGTTTTTT.

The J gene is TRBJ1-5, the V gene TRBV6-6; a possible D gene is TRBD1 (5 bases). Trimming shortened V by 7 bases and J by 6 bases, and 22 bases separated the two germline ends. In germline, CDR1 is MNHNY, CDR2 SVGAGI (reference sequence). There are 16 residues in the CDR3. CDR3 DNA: TGTGCCAGCAATCACGGGACCCCTGGGGGGACTCAGCCCCAGCATTTT. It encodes CASNHGTPGGTQPQHF.

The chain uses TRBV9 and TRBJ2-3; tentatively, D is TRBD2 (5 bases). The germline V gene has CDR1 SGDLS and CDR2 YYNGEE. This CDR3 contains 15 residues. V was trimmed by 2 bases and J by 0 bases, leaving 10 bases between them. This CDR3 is CASSVRRGSTDTQYF. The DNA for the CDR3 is TGTGCCAGCAGCGTTCGAAGAGGGAGCACAGATACGCAGTATTTT.